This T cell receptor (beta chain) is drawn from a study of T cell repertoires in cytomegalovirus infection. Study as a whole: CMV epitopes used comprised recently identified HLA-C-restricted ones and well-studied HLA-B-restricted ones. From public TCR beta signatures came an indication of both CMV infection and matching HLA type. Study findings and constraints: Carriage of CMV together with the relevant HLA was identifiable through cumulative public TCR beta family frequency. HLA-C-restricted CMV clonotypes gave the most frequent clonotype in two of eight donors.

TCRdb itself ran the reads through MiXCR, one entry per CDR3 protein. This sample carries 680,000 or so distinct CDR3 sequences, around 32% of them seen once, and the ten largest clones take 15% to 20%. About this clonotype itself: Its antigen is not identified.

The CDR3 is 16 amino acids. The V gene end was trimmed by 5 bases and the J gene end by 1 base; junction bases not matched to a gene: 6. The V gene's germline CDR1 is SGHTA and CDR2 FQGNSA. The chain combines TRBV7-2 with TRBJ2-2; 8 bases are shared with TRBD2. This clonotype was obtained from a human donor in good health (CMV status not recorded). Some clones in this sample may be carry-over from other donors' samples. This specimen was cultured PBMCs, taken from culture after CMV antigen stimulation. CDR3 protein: CASSKGAGGNTGELFF. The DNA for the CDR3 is TGTGCCAGCAGCAAAGGGGCGGGGGGGAACACCGGGGAGCTGTTTTTT.